A selection of T cell receptor beta chains follows, all from one sample in a study of blood T cells in healthy people across ages. TCRdb processed the 5' RACE reads anew with MiXCR; each CDR3 protein has one entry. The sample has about 970,000 distinct CDR3 sequences; roughly half are singletons. Sequencing input: blood. The receptors here all came from a woman aged 55-69 years in good health. Each CDR3 is given without its conserved first and last residue.

>TRBV4-1|TRBJ1-1
ASSGLYSEAF
>TRBV4-2|.
ASSRGLGEETQY
>TRBV7-9|TRBJ1-2
ASSSAPDRGRPYGYT
>TRBV3-1|TRBJ1-4
ASSQTPSPTNEKLF
>TRBV10-3|TRBJ2-5
AISEYPGLVGEETQY
>TRBV13|TRBJ1-1
ASSANAEAF
>TRBV29-1|TRBJ2-5
SVEEGVTQY
>TRBV4-3|TRBJ2-7
ASSQGGGGNSYEQY
>TRBV3-1|TRBJ2-1
ASSQVPQGLADHNEQF
>TRBV9|TRBJ2-5
ASSVGLAGALLETQY
>TRBV11-2|TRBJ2-5
ASSLVLSGRGETQY
>TRBV3-1|TRBJ1-2
ASSYPMTGDYGYT
>TRBV4-1|TRBJ2-1
ASSQGTWGPNEQH
>TRBV9|TRBJ2-7
ASSAWTGLDNEQY
>TRBV3-1|TRBJ2-7
ASSQGRPYEQY
>TRBV18|TRBJ2-5
ASSPIVSGSGETQY
>TRBV2|TRBJ1-6
ASSVTGDSPLH
>TRBV4-3|TRBJ2-4
ASSKLASTEQY
>TRBV7-9|TRBJ1-2
ASSLDGQPSLYGYT
>TRBV20-1|TRBJ2-5
SAHRDVQETQY
>TRBV6-5|TRBJ1-2
ASTEGANYGYT
>TRBV3-1|TRBJ2-1
ASSHQGYSYNEQF
>TRBV10-2|TRBJ2-2
ASSEASGRAVTGELF
>TRBV24-1|TRBJ1-5
AAAIGQGYNQPQH
>TRBV28|.
ATKLTGTGIYNEQY
>TRBV4-3|TRBJ2-5
ASSQVGAEWKETQY
>TRBV7-9|.
ASGVTGYEQY
>TRBV6-2/TRBV6-3|TRBJ2-7
ASSYELWRGYYEQY
>TRBV7-9|TRBJ2-1
ASSFGSEPTHNEQF
>TRBV12-3/TRBV12-4|TRBJ1-1
ASSSGLRDGNTEAF
>TRBV25-1|TRBJ2-3
ASSLGTSRSY
>TRBV6-1|TRBJ1-2
ASSRDGQLQLFNYGYT
>TRBV9|TRBJ2-3
ASSVIAEGSSQY
>TRBV5-6|TRBJ2-5
ASSLDRLAGGLYNEQY
>TRBV4-3|TRBJ2-3
ASSQDSLAGPEDTQY
>TRBV6-1|TRBJ1-6
ASSEARVSPLH
>TRBV7-2|TRBJ2-3
ASSFPDRGQVADTQY